A single sample gave rise to the 3 T cell receptor beta chains below, sequenced in a study of cytomegalovirus exposure and HLA in healthy donors. PCR used 60 Vbeta primers and 13 Jbeta primers. The repertoire was sequenced with immunoSEQ multiplex PCR; TCRdb's copy has only in-frame clones and lacks some. The data show roughly 160,000 clones, 85% seen once. Sequenced: PBMCs. The source is a boy aged 2 to 10 in good health and CMV-seronegative.

This clone has a handful of counts. The chain carries TRBV4-1 and TRBJ2-2; perhaps TRBD1 as D (6 bases). The V end was cut by 3 bases, the J end by 2 bases, with 10 bases between. The V gene's germline CDR1 is MGHRA and CDR2 YSYEKL. CDR3 length: 15 amino acids. CDR3 amino acids: CASSQRTENTGELFF. For the CDR3, the DNA is TGCGCCAGCAGCCAGCGGACAGAAAACACCGGGGAGCTGTTTTTT.

V and J are TRBV28 and TRBJ2-7, with D maybe TRBD2 (6 bases). CDR3 length equals 13 residues. V shed 3 bases and J shed 6 bases, with 12 bases lying between them. The germline CDR1 and CDR2 sequences are MDHEN and SYDVKM. The CDR3 bases are TGTGCCAGCAGTTTCCGGGGAGCGGGCGAGCAGTACGTC. This gives the protein CASSFRGAGEQYV.

The V and J genes are TRBV6-4 and TRBJ2-1, with 8 bases fitting TRBD2. The V and J ends lost 4 bases and 6 bases, in that order; junction bases with no gene match: 8. From germline, CDR1 is MRHNA and CDR2 SNTAGT. The CDR3 contains 15 residues. The CDR3, as DNA: TGTGCCAGCAGTGCCCTAGCGGGCGCCGTCAATGAGCAGTTCTTC. Protein: CASSALAGAVNEQFF.